This T cell receptor beta chain is drawn from a study of cytomegalovirus exposure and HLA in healthy donors. Broader study findings: Rarity held for most TCR sequences, but there were some public TCRs that occurred in many donors.

The repertoire was sequenced with immunoSEQ multiplex PCR; TCRdb's copy has only in-frame clones and lacks some. In the table there are about 130,000 clones, around 93% of which are singletons. Regarding this clone: Its target is not known.

Sequenced sample: PBMCs. The sequence derives from a man younger than 35 in good health and CMV-seropositive.

For the CDR3, the DNA is TGTGCCAGCAGCCAAGGACAGTTAAGGAACACTGAAGCTTTCTTT. This translates into CASSQGQLRNTEAFF. V gene TRBV14 combines with J gene TRBJ1-1; perhaps TRBD1 as D (5 bases). The CDR3 runs to 15 residues. Looked up from germline, CDR1 is SGHDN and CDR2 is FVKESK. Trimming stripped 1 base from V and 1 base from J, with 10 bases between. Variable domain in full (rest from reference TRBV14 and TRBJ1-1): EAGVTQFPSHSVIEKGQTVTLRCDPISGHDNLYWYRRVMGKEIKFLLHFVKESKQDESGMPNNRFLAERTGGTYSTLKVQPAELEDSGVYFCASSQGQLRNTEAFFGQGTRLTVV.